These 22 T cell receptor beta chains were sequenced from one sample in a study of T cell clusters in autoimmune cytopenias. TRB rearrangements were amplified by touch-down multiplex PCR with mixed TRB-A/B primers. TCRdb reworked the multiplex PCR reads into one entry per CDR3 protein, no DNA. The sample holds about 10,000 distinct CDR3 sequences. TRB was amplified from approximately 230 ng of peripheral blood genomic DNA per sample. In addition, the sample was reused for a study of T cell repertoires in aging, cancer and after chemotherapy.

Sequencing was carried out using peripheral blood. These receptors originate from a human donor in good health.

The chain uses TRBV7-2 and TRBJ2-2; TCRdb gives TRBD2 as the D gene, but with no DNA this cannot be confirmed. CDR3 length equals 15 residues. Per germline, CDR1 SGHTA and CDR2 FQGNSA. CDR3 sequence: CASSWGLGRAGELFF.

Frequency places this clonotype as medium-sized (0.01 to 0.1%). V is TRBV30 and J is TRBJ1-6. Germline V CDR1 and CDR2: GTSNPN, SVGIG (reference sequence). The CDR3 is 12 amino acids. This CDR3 reads CAWGERHSPLHF.

The chain carries TRBV6-5 and TRBJ2-1; TCRdb proposes TRBD1, but this gene call is untestable without DNA. The CDR3 is made up of 16 amino acids. Per germline, CDR1 MNHEY and CDR2 SVGAGI. The CDR3 loop is CASSYGGQGPTYEQFF.

The chain is built from TRBV5-1 and TRBJ2-5; TCRdb lists TRBD1, though no DNA is available to test this call. The V gene's germline CDR1 is SGHRS and CDR2 YFSETQ. This CDR3 has 14 residues. The CDR3 protein is CASSSWDREGTQYF. The whole variable domain, remainder taken from reference TRBV5-1 and TRBJ2-5, is KAGVTQTPRYLIKTRGQQVTLSCSPISGHRSVSWYQQTPGQGLQFLFEYFSETQRNKGNFPGRFSGRQFSNSRSEMNVSTLELGDSALYLCASSSWDREGTQYFGPGTRLLVL.

By frequency, this clonotype is medium-sized. V gene TRBV19 combines with J gene TRBJ1-5; TCRdb reports TRBD1, a call that lacks DNA to check it against. This CDR3 is built from 13 residues. Germline CDR1 and CDR2: LNHDA and SQIVND (reference sequence). The CDR3 protein is CASSSSKQGGEHF.

The rearrangement joins TRBV5-1 to TRBJ2-2; the TCRdb D gene call, TRBD2, has no DNA to confirm it. Per germline, CDR1 SGHRS and CDR2 YFSETQ. The CDR3 has 19 residues. The CDR3 spells CASSSGLAGGPANTGELFF.

The genes are TRBV14 and TRBJ1-1; TCRdb proposes TRBD1, but this gene call is untestable without DNA. The germline V gene encodes CDR1 SGHDN and CDR2 FVKESK. This CDR3 has 13 amino acids. CDR3 sequence: CASSNTGGSEAFF.

The chain is built from TRBV5-6 and TRBJ2-7. CDR3 length: 12 amino acids. CDR1 and CDR2 (germline): SGHDT, YYEEEE. The chain's CDR3 is CASSFRDYEQYF.

This chain uses TRBV21-1 with TRBJ2-3; TCRdb's D call of TRBD1 is untestable without DNA. TRBV21-1 is assigned pseudogene status. The CDR3 has 18 amino acids. The chain's CDR3 is CASSNPPRQGTTTDTQYF.

Measured by frequency, this clonotype is medium-sized. This sequence joins TRBV29-1 and TRBJ1-1; TCRdb picks TRBD1, but there is no DNA to check that call. Germline V CDR1 and CDR2: SQVTM, ANQGSEA. This CDR3 has 16 amino acids. This CDR3 is CSVVNLKLRGGTEAFF.

By frequency, this clonotype is medium-sized. The chain joins TRBV29-1 to TRBJ2-2; TCRdb picks TRBD1, but there is no DNA to check that call. From germline, CDR1 is SQVTM and CDR2 ANQGSEA. The CDR3 sequence is 12 residues long. CDR3 sequence reads: CSVGKPGGELFF.

This clonotype is classed as medium-sized by frequency. The chain recombines TRBV29-1 with TRBJ1-2; TCRdb proposes TRBD1, but this gene call is untestable without DNA. Germline V gives CDR1 SQVTM, CDR2 ANQGSEA. The CDR3 sequence is 15 residues long. The CDR3 is CSASGTDSNYGGYTF.

The chain links TRBV7-4 to TRBJ1-3; with no DNA, the TCRdb D assignment of TRBD1 cannot be verified. This CDR3 spans 14 amino acids. Germline V gene data show CDR1 as SGHVT and CDR2 as SQSDAQ. The CDR3 here is CASSSDRAGNTIYF.

This chain links TRBV12-3 or TRBV12-4 with TRBJ1-6; TCRdb designates TRBD1, a call that cannot be tested without DNA. The CDR3 loop spans 14 amino acids. This CDR3 is CATWDSSYNSPLHF.

This sequence joins TRBV5-4 and TRBJ1-1; TCRdb outputs TRBD1, but without DNA this stays unchecked. CDR1 and CDR2 (germline): SGHNT, YYREEE (reference sequence). The CDR3 length is 13 residues. The CDR3: CASSTGTHTEAFF.

V is TRBV11-1 and J is TRBJ2-3; without DNA, the TCRdb call of TRBD1 cannot be checked. The germline gives CDR1 SGHAT, CDR2 FQDESV (reference sequence). This CDR3 has 14 amino acids. The CDR3 is CASSLMQGTNTQYF.

Frequency places this clonotype as medium-sized. The J gene is TRBJ1-2, the V gene TRBV6-5; the TRBD1 assignment by TCRdb is unverifiable without DNA. This CDR3 has 13 amino acids. CDR1 and CDR2 (germline): MNHEY, SVGAGI. The CDR3 here is CASSLDRVDGYTF.

The CDR3 is CASSFNGLYGYTF. The J gene is TRBJ1-2, the V gene TRBV28. CDR1 is MDHEN and CDR2 is SYDVKM in the germline V gene. This CDR3 is 13 amino acids long.

This chain's CDR3 is CAISPGGGRDTEAFF. The chain has TRBV18 and TRBJ1-1. Germline V gene data show CDR1 as KGHSH and CDR2 as LQKENI. The CDR3 is made up of 15 amino acids.

This chain joins TRBV5-1 and TRBJ1-1; checking the TCRdb D call of TRBD1 is not possible without DNA. The CDR3 has 15 residues. Germline assignment: CDR1 SGHRS and CDR2 YFSETQ. This CDR3 is CASTRTDFFHTEAFF. The full variable domain, with the rest looked up from reference TRBV5-1 and TRBJ1-1, is KAGVTQTPRYLIKTRGQQVTLSCSPISGHRSVSWYQQTPGQGLQFLFEYFSETQRNKGNFPGRFSGRQFSNSRSEMNVSTLELGDSALYLCASTRTDFFHTEAFFGQGTRLTVV.

The rearrangement uses TRBV19 and TRBJ2-5; there is no DNA to check the TCRdb D call of TRBD2. Germline V lookup: CDR1 LNHDA, CDR2 SQIVND (reference sequence). The CDR3 covers 15 residues. The CDR3 here is CASSIASGGGETQYF. Based on the CDR3 plus reference TRBV19 and TRBJ2-5, the full variable domain is DGGITQSPKYLFRKEGQNVTLSCEQNLNHDAMYWYRQDPGQGLRLIYYSQIVNDFQKGDIAEGYSVSREKKESFPLTVTSAQKNPTAFYLCASSIASGGGETQYFGPGTRLLVL.

Considering frequency, this clonotype is medium-sized (0.01 to 0.1%). This chain connects TRBV18 to TRBJ1-6. Germline lookup yields CDR1 KGHSH and CDR2 LQKENI. The CDR3 sequence is 15 residues long. This chain's CDR3 is CASSQAGGGNSPLHF.